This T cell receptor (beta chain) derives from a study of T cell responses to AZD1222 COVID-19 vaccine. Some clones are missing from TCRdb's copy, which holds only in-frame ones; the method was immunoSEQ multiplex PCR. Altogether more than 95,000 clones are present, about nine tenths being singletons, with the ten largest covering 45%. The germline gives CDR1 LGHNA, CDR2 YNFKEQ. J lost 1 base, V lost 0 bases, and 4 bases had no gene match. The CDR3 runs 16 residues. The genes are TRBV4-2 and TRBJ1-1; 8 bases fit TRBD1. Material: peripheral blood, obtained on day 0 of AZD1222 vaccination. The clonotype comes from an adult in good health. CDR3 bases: TGTGCCAGCAGCCAAGAGGAGGGGACAGGGAACACTGAAGCTTTCTTT. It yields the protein CASSQEEGTGNTEAFF.